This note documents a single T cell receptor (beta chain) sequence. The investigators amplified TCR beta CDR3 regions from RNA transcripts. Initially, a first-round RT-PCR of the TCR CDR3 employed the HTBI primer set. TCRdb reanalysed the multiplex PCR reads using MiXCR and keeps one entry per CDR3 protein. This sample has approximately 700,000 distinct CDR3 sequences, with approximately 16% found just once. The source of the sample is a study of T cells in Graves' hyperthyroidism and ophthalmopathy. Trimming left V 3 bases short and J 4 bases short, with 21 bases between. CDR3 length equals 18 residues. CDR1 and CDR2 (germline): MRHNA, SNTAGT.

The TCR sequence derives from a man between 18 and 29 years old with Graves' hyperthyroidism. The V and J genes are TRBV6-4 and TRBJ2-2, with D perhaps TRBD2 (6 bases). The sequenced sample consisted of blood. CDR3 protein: CASSESPRLVSRTGELFF. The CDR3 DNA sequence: TGTGCCAGCAGTGAGTCTCCCCGACTAGTAAGTCGCACCGGGGAGCTGTTTTTT.